These T cell receptor beta chains were read from a single sample in a study of cytomegalovirus exposure and HLA in healthy donors. Assay: immunoSEQ multiplex PCR; the TCRdb copy retains only in-frame clones and omits some. The repertoire holds about 130,000 clones, roughly 79% seen once, with 0.6% to 0.7% in the top ten. The sample taken for sequencing was PBMCs. These receptors all stem from a young man in good health and CMV-seronegative. Each CDR3 is given with its conserved first and last residue. D genes are given only for firm matches. Size values are once, few and many counts, or a class for expanded clones, and some rows have none.

j_call: TRBJ2-7
v_call: TRBV4-3
d_call: NA
clone_size: NA
cdr3_aa: CASSQDRANLYEQYF
cdr3_nt: TGCGCCAGCAGCCAAGACAGGGCAAACCTCTACGAGCAGTACTTC

j_call: TRBJ1-3
v_call: TRBV25-1
d_call: NA
clone_size: NA
cdr3_aa: CASSKQGGGNTIYF
cdr3_nt: TGTGCCAGCAGTAAACAGGGTGGCGGAAACACCATATATTTT

j_call: TRBJ1-2
v_call: TRBV28
d_call: NA
clone_size: NA
cdr3_aa: CASSYTNYGYTF
cdr3_nt: TGTGCCAGCAGTTACACTAACTATGGCTACACCTTC

j_call: TRBJ1-2
v_call: TRBV28
d_call: TRBD1
clone_size: NA
cdr3_aa: CASSLLEGAELGGYTF
cdr3_nt: TGTGCCAGCAGTTTATTAGAGGGGGCGGAATTGGGGGGCTACACCTTC

j_call: TRBJ1-6
v_call: TRBV27
d_call: TRBD1
clone_size: NA
cdr3_aa: CASSLGQGVTYNSPLHF
cdr3_nt: TGTGCCAGCAGTTTAGGGCAGGGGGTAACCTATAATTCACCCCTCCACTTT

j_call: TRBJ2-1
v_call: TRBV11-2
d_call: TRBD2
clone_size: NA
cdr3_aa: CASSSTSGHYNEQFF
cdr3_nt: TGTGCCAGCAGCTCGACTAGCGGGCATTACAATGAGCAGTTCTTC

j_call: TRBJ1-6
v_call: TRBV28
d_call: NA
clone_size: NA
cdr3_aa: CASHPGFYNSPLHF
cdr3_nt: TGTGCCAGCCACCCGGGATTCTATAATTCACCCCTCCACTTT

j_call: TRBJ2-3
v_call: TRBV19
d_call: NA
clone_size: NA
cdr3_aa: CASSLRGYSDTQYF
cdr3_nt: TGTGCCAGTAGTCTCCGGGGATATTCAGATACGCAGTATTTT

j_call: TRBJ1-2
v_call: TRBV9
d_call: TRBD1
clone_size: NA
cdr3_aa: CASSVGTGDYTF
cdr3_nt: TGTGCCAGCAGCGTGGGGACAGGGGACTACACCTTC

j_call: TRBJ2-7
v_call: TRBV10-3
d_call: TRBD1
clone_size: NA
cdr3_aa: CAISGSGTGDLYEQYF
cdr3_nt: TGTGCCATCAGTGGATCCGGGACAGGGGATCTCTACGAGCAGTACTTC

j_call: TRBJ1-3
v_call: TRBV6-1
d_call: NA
clone_size: NA
cdr3_aa: CASLRGNTIYF
cdr3_nt: TGTGCCAGTTTGAGGGGAAACACCATATATTTT

j_call: TRBJ1-6
v_call: TRBV4-2
d_call: TRBD1
clone_size: NA
cdr3_aa: CASSQVTGGSPLHF
cdr3_nt: TGTGCCAGCAGCCAAGTTACAGGGGGGTCACCCCTCCACTTT

j_call: TRBJ1-5
v_call: TRBV10-2
d_call: NA
clone_size: once
cdr3_aa: CASSGIPAGQPQHF
cdr3_nt: TGCGCCAGCAGTGGGATACCGGCGGGGCAGCCCCAGCATTTT

j_call: TRBJ2-3
v_call: TRBV27
d_call: TRBD2
clone_size: NA
cdr3_aa: CASSPLAGGATDTQYF
cdr3_nt: TGTGCCAGCAGTCCTTTAGCGGGGGGGGCCACAGATACGCAGTATTTT

j_call: TRBJ1-2
v_call: TRBV6-6
d_call: NA
clone_size: NA
cdr3_aa: CASSYSGGDGYTF
cdr3_nt: TGTGCCAGCAGTTACTCCGGGGGAGATGGCTACACCTTC

j_call: TRBJ2-2
v_call: TRBV6-5
d_call: NA
clone_size: NA
cdr3_aa: CASSYSGRTGELFF
cdr3_nt: TGTGCCAGCAGTTACTCCGGTCGCACCGGGGAGCTGTTTTTT

j_call: TRBJ1-1
v_call: TRBV29-1
d_call: TRBD1
clone_size: NA
cdr3_aa: CSATGGWNTEAFF
cdr3_nt: TGCAGCGCCACAGGGGGTTGGAACACTGAAGCTTTCTTT

j_call: TRBJ2-1
v_call: TRBV2
d_call: TRBD1
clone_size: NA
cdr3_aa: CASRRGQIEQFF
cdr3_nt: TGTGCCAGCAGACGGGGACAGATTGAGCAGTTCTTC

j_call: TRBJ1-2
v_call: TRBV7-9
d_call: TRBD1
clone_size: NA
cdr3_aa: CASSPGTDYGYTF
cdr3_nt: TGTGCCAGCAGCCCCGGGACAGACTATGGCTACACCTTC

j_call: TRBJ2-5
v_call: TRBV5-1
d_call: TRBD2
clone_size: NA
cdr3_aa: CASSLAGAQETQYF
cdr3_nt: TGCGCCAGCAGCCTAGCGGGGGCACAAGAGACCCAGTACTTC

j_call: TRBJ1-1
v_call: TRBV6-5
d_call: TRBD1
clone_size: NA
cdr3_aa: CASRPGGLNTEAFF
cdr3_nt: TGTGCCAGCAGACCAGGGGGCCTGAACACTGAAGCTTTCTTT

j_call: TRBJ1-3
v_call: TRBV2
d_call: TRBD1
clone_size: NA
cdr3_aa: CASRPGTGGGGAIYF
cdr3_nt: TGTGCCAGCAGGCCCGGGACAGGGGGCGGAGGAGCCATATATTTT

j_call: TRBJ1-1
v_call: TRBV10-2
d_call: TRBD1
clone_size: NA
cdr3_aa: CASRATGPGTEAFF
cdr3_nt: TGCGCCAGCAGAGCGACAGGGCCCGGAACTGAAGCTTTCTTT

j_call: TRBJ1-1
v_call: TRBV18
d_call: TRBD1
clone_size: NA
cdr3_aa: CASSPTDRGFFAFF
cdr3_nt: TGTGCCAGCTCACCTACAGACAGGGGTTTTTTTGCTTTCTTT

j_call: TRBJ2-2
v_call: TRBV10-3
d_call: TRBD2
clone_size: few
cdr3_aa: CAISRLLSGGSTGELFF
cdr3_nt: TGTGCCATCAGTCGCCTACTTAGCGGGGGGTCCACCGGGGAGCTGTTTTTT

j_call: TRBJ1-3
v_call: TRBV15
d_call: NA
clone_size: NA
cdr3_aa: CATSRGAGNTIYF
cdr3_nt: TGTGCCACCAGCAGAGGTGCCGGGAACACCATATATTTT

j_call: TRBJ1-1
v_call: TRBV19
d_call: NA
clone_size: NA
cdr3_aa: CASSIVGGGMNTEAFF
cdr3_nt: TGTGCCAGTAGTATAGTAGGCGGGGGCATGAACACTGAAGCTTTCTTT

j_call: TRBJ1-1
v_call: TRBV7-9
d_call: NA
clone_size: NA
cdr3_aa: CASSLGPREKAFF
cdr3_nt: TGTGCCAGCAGCTTAGGCCCTAGGGAGAAAGCTTTCTTT

j_call: TRBJ1-1
v_call: TRBV9
d_call: NA
clone_size: NA
cdr3_aa: CASSVAPKNTEAFF
cdr3_nt: TGTGCCAGCAGCGTAGCGCCTAAAAACACTGAAGCTTTCTTT

j_call: TRBJ2-2
v_call: TRBV5-1
d_call: TRBD2
clone_size: NA
cdr3_aa: CASSLASGGATGELFF
cdr3_nt: TGCGCCAGCAGCTTGGCTAGCGGGGGGGCCACCGGGGAGCTGTTTTTT

j_call: TRBJ2-7
v_call: TRBV4-3
d_call: TRBD1
clone_size: NA
cdr3_aa: CASSQGQGAYEQYF
cdr3_nt: TGCGCCAGCAGCCAAGGACAGGGGGCCTACGAGCAGTACTTC

j_call: TRBJ1-1
v_call: TRBV11-2
d_call: NA
clone_size: once
cdr3_aa: CASSFGGGNTEAFF
cdr3_nt: TGTGCCAGCAGCTTCGGGGGGGGGAACACTGAAGCTTTCTTT

j_call: TRBJ1-2
v_call: TRBV7-2
d_call: NA
clone_size: NA
cdr3_aa: CASSPSREYGYTF
cdr3_nt: TGTGCCAGCAGCCCCTCCAGGGAATATGGCTACACCTTC

j_call: TRBJ2-5
v_call: TRBV15
d_call: NA
clone_size: NA
cdr3_aa: CATSNKTGAQQETQYF
cdr3_nt: TGTGCCACCAGCAACAAAACAGGAGCCCAACAAGAGACCCAGTACTTC

j_call: TRBJ1-1
v_call: TRBV7-9
d_call: TRBD1
clone_size: NA
cdr3_aa: CASSRDRGGRTRTEAFF
cdr3_nt: TGTGCCAGCAGCCGGGACAGGGGAGGGAGGACGCGGACTGAAGCTTTCTTT

j_call: TRBJ2-1
v_call: TRBV5-1
d_call: TRBD2
clone_size: few
cdr3_aa: CASSIQEGLRYNEQFF
cdr3_nt: TGCGCCAGCAGCATACAGGAGGGACTACGCTACAATGAGCAGTTCTTC

j_call: TRBJ1-1
v_call: TRBV6-5
d_call: NA
clone_size: NA
cdr3_aa: CASSTEDREAFF
cdr3_nt: TGTGCCAGCAGTACCGAAGACAGGGAAGCTTTCTTT

j_call: TRBJ2-3
v_call: TRBV6-4
d_call: TRBD2
clone_size: medium-sized
cdr3_aa: CASSRTSGGSDTQYF
cdr3_nt: TGTGCCAGCAGCCGGACTAGCGGGGGCTCAGATACGCAGTATTTT

j_call: TRBJ1-6
v_call: TRBV4-2
d_call: TRBD1
clone_size: once
cdr3_aa: CASSQDDTRGQGVHNNSPLHF
cdr3_nt: TGTGCCAGCAGCCAAGATGATACAAGGGGACAGGGGGTCCACAATAATTCACCCCTCCACTTT

j_call: TRBJ2-7
v_call: TRBV19
d_call: TRBD2
clone_size: NA
cdr3_aa: CASKSGGEDEQYF
cdr3_nt: TGTGCCAGTAAAAGCGGGGGGGAGGACGAGCAGTACTTC

j_call: TRBJ1-2
v_call: TRBV9
d_call: TRBD1
clone_size: NA
cdr3_aa: CASSIRQGNVYGYTF
cdr3_nt: TGTGCCAGCAGCATTAGACAGGGTAACGTGTATGGCTACACCTTC

j_call: TRBJ2-1
v_call: TRBV15
d_call: TRBD2
clone_size: NA
cdr3_aa: CATSVSGAYEQFF
cdr3_nt: TGTGCCACCAGCGTAAGCGGGGCCTATGAGCAGTTCTTC

j_call: TRBJ1-5
v_call: TRBV28
d_call: TRBD1
clone_size: NA
cdr3_aa: CASMVWDRGNQPQHF
cdr3_nt: TGTGCCAGCATGGTCTGGGACAGGGGCAATCAGCCCCAGCATTTT

j_call: TRBJ2-7
v_call: TRBV2
d_call: NA
clone_size: NA
cdr3_aa: CAGGRSGVEQYF
cdr3_nt: TGTGCTGGAGGAAGATCAGGGGTCGAGCAGTACTTC

j_call: TRBJ1-5
v_call: TRBV7-9
d_call: TRBD1
clone_size: NA
cdr3_aa: CASSSLTGGLPQPQHF
cdr3_nt: TGTGCCAGCAGCTCACTTACAGGGGGCCTTCCTCAGCCCCAGCATTTT

j_call: TRBJ1-2
v_call: TRBV9
d_call: TRBD1
clone_size: NA
cdr3_aa: CASTDRKTGNYGYTF
cdr3_nt: TGTGCCTCAACGGACAGGAAAACTGGGAACTATGGCTACACCTTC

j_call: TRBJ2-5
v_call: TRBV5-4
d_call: TRBD1
clone_size: NA
cdr3_aa: CASSLAGTGGWETQYF
cdr3_nt: TGTGCCAGCAGCTTGGCCGGGACAGGAGGGTGGGAGACCCAGTACTTC